Presented here are 30 T cell receptor beta chains from one specimen sequenced in a study of control samples from healthy donors and cancer patients. The table came from immunoSEQ multiplex PCR; TCRdb's copy has only in-frame clones and leaves some out. The sample yields 70,000 to 85,000 clones, 84% seen once. Input material: PBMCs. These TCRs come from a man aged 60 to 75 with head and neck cancer.

This clone was counted between two and nine times. V is TRBV7-9 and J is TRBJ2-1; TRBD2 matches 8 bases. The V gene end was trimmed by 2 bases and the J gene end by 8 bases; junction bases not matched to a gene: 17. Germline V gene data show CDR1 as SEHNR and CDR2 as FQNEAQ (reference sequence). The CDR3 extends over 18 amino acids. CDR3 DNA sequence: TGTGCCAGCAGCTTACCCCGCCGCTTAGCGGGACCACTCCATGAGCAGTTCTTC. It translates to CASSLPRRLAGPLHEQFF.

V gene TRBV5-1 combines with J gene TRBJ2-3, with 8 positions matching TRBD1. Trimming took 4 bases from V and 0 from J; bases not matched to a gene: 7. The CDR3 loop spans 16 amino acids. CDR1 is SGHRS and CDR2 is YFSETQ in the germline V gene. Here the CDR3 DNA reads TGCGCCAGCAGCCGGGGACAGGACCTCAGCACAGATACGCAGTATTTT. It codes for CASSRGQDLSTDTQYF.

This clone was detected once. This rearrangement joins TRBV6-2 or TRBV6-3 to TRBJ2-6, with 7 bases that match TRBD1. The CDR3 extends over 17 amino acids. J was trimmed by 2 bases and V by 6 bases; bases with no gene match: 10. The germline V gene encodes CDR1 MNHEY and CDR2 SVGEGT. CDR3 in amino acids: CASSLPRQGTGANVLTF. Here the CDR3 DNA reads TGTGCCAGCAGCTTACCCAGACAGGGCACTGGGGCCAACGTCCTGACTTTC.

V is TRBV5-1 and J is TRBJ2-5; 9 bases agree with TRBD2. This CDR3 comprises 14 residues. Germline CDR1 and CDR2: SGHRS and YFSETQ. The trim removed 0 bases at V and 5 bases at J, leaving 2 bases unmatched. CDR3 sequence reads: CASSLGGRAETQYF. CDR3 bases: TGCGCCAGCAGCTTGGGCGGGAGGGCGGAGACCCAGTACTTC. Supplemented by reference TRBV5-1 and TRBJ2-5, the full variable domain reads KAGVTQTPRYLIKTRGQQVTLSCSPISGHRSVSWYQQTPGQGLQFLFEYFSETQRNKGNFPGRFSGRQFSNSRSEMNVSTLELGDSALYLCASSLGGRAETQYFGPGTRLLVL.

This rearrangement joins TRBV5-6 to TRBJ2-5, with 9 bases lining up with TRBD2. This CDR3 has 18 amino acids. V lost 0 bases, J lost 4 bases, and 13 bases stayed unmatched. Germline-derived CDR1 and CDR2 are SGHDT and YYEEEE. The CDR3 DNA follows: TGTGCCAGCAGCTTGGAGGCCCTTAGCGGGAGAAGTGGAGAGACCCAGTACTTC. Translation: CASSLEALSGRSGETQYF.

The J gene is TRBJ1-3, the V gene TRBV5-5, with TRBD1 matching over 10 bases. Looked up from germline, CDR1 is SGHKS and CDR2 is YYEKEE (reference sequence). The V gene end was trimmed by 2 bases and the J gene end by 0 bases; junction bases not matched to a gene: 2. CDR3 length: 16 amino acids. The CDR3 reads CASSFWTGGSGNTIYF. Written as DNA, the CDR3 is TGTGCCAGCAGCTTTTGGACAGGGGGCTCTGGAAACACCATATATTTT. Filled out from reference TRBV5-5 and TRBJ1-3, the complete variable domain reads DAGVTQSPTHLIKTRGQQVTLRCSPISGHKSVSWYQQVLGQGPQFIFQYYEKEERGRGNFPDRFSARQFPNYSSELNVNALLLGDSALYLCASSFWTGGSGNTIYFGEGSWLTVV.

The chain uses TRBV7-9 and TRBJ2-7; 12 nucleotides match TRBD2. The V gene end was trimmed by 5 bases and the J gene end by 3 bases; junction bases not matched to a gene: 5. Germline V lookup: CDR1 SEHNR, CDR2 FQNEAQ (reference sequence). This CDR3 spans 15 amino acids. This CDR3 is CASSQTSGRGYEQYF. DNA of the CDR3: TGTGCCAGCAGCCAGACTAGCGGGAGAGGCTACGAGCAGTACTTC.

The genes are TRBV7-9 and TRBJ2-2; 7 bases align to TRBD2. The CDR3 consists of 15 residues. From germline, CDR1 is SEHNR and CDR2 FQNEAQ (reference sequence). Germline trimming cut 5 bases from V and 0 bases from J; bases unmatched to any gene: 3. The CDR3 region is CASSPLAANTGELFF. CDR3 coding DNA: TGTGCCAGCAGCCCCCTAGCGGCGAACACCGGGGAGCTGTTTTTT.

This clone was observed a single time. This sequence joins TRBV2 and TRBJ1-5; TRBD1 is a possible D gene (6 bases). With 8 bases removed from V and 2 bases from J, the gap between germline ends came to 13 bases. The CDR3 has 14 residues. The germline V gene has CDR1 SNHLY and CDR2 FYNNEI. CDR3: CASEAGEGNQPQHF. The CDR3 DNA follows: TGTGCCAGCGAGGCAGGGGAGGGCAATCAGCCCCAGCATTTT.

The chain couples TRBV5-1 to TRBJ2-2; 7 nucleotides match TRBD1. This CDR3 region has 15 residues. Germline lookup yields CDR1 SGHRS and CDR2 YFSETQ. V was clipped by 4 bases and J by 3 bases; unmatched bases: 6. The CDR3 sequence: CASSPGQAHTGELFF. CDR3 sequence (DNA): TGCGCCAGCAGCCCCGGACAGGCGCACACCGGGGAGCTGTTTTTT.

This chain uses TRBV7-9 with TRBJ1-5; tentatively, D is TRBD1 (6 bases). This CDR3 region has 16 residues. V lost 5 bases, J lost 4 bases, and 18 bases lay in between. Germline V gene data show CDR1 as SEHNR and CDR2 as FQNEAQ (reference sequence). The DNA of the CDR3 is TGTGCCAGCAGCCGATCGGGACAACCCTCTAATCAGCCCCAGCATTTT. Residues: CASSRSGQPSNQPQHF.

The V and J genes are TRBV7-9 and TRBJ2-5; 16 bases line up with TRBD2. V lost 7 bases to trimming and J lost 5 bases; unmatched junction nucleotides: 13. From germline, CDR1 is SEHNR and CDR2 FQNEAQ (reference sequence). The length of the CDR3 is 18 residues. Here the CDR3 DNA reads TGTGCCAGCACCGCGGGACTAGCGGGAGGGGGATTGGGGGAGACCCAGTACTTC. This gives the protein CASTAGLAGGGLGETQYF.

Note on this clone: Germline and junction disagree at one end, which may indicate a read error. The chain couples TRBV25-1 to TRBJ1-1; maybe TRBD1 (5 bases). This CDR3 is built from 11 residues. Germline values: CDR1 MGHDK, CDR2 SYGVNS. CDR3 region: CAGSGGGRAFF. For the CDR3, the DNA is TGTGCCGGCAGCGGGGGGGGGAGGGCTTTCTTT.

This chain joins TRBV3-1 (or the pseudogene TRBV3-2) and TRBJ2-7, with D possibly being TRBD2 (6 bases). Germline-derived CDR1 and CDR2 are LGHDT and YNNKEL (reference sequence). The CDR3 loop spans 17 amino acids. Trimming stripped 0 bases from V and 3 bases from J, with 18 bases between. CDR3 DNA sequence: TGTGCCAGCAGCCAAGACAGCCGGGACTCGTATTTCTACGAGCAGTACTTC. Translating it yields CASSQDSRDSYFYEQYF.

The V gene is TRBV11-2, the J gene TRBJ2-5, with TRBD2 matching 7 bases. Losses at the gene ends were 3 bases for V and 2 bases for J; bases not matched to a gene: 6. This CDR3 comprises 15 residues. Germline CDR1 SGHAT, CDR2 FQNNGV. In DNA, the CDR3 is TGTGCCAGCAGCTTTGTGGGAGGGCGTCAAGAGACCCAGTACTTC. It codes for CASSFVGGRQETQYF.

The rearrangement uses TRBV18 and TRBJ2-6, with D perhaps matching TRBD2 (6 bases). The CDR3 is 18 residues long. Per the germline V gene, CDR1 is KGHSH and CDR2 is LQKENI. V dropped 5 bases and J dropped 0 bases, with 17 bases sitting between them. This chain's CDR3 is CASSTRGDSISGANVLTF. The CDR3 region has the DNA TGTGCCAGCTCAACCAGAGGGGACTCTATCTCTGGGGCCAACGTCCTGACTTTC.

This clone rates as large. This chain joins TRBV2 and TRBJ2-7, with 10 bases identical to TRBD2. The CDR3 runs 16 residues. Germline V gene data show CDR1 as SNHLY and CDR2 as FYNNEI. Trimming removed 6 bases from V and 0 bases from J; junction bases left unmatched: 8. The CDR3 sequence: CASSRRTSGYSYEQYF. CDR3 sequence (DNA): TGTGCCAGCAGCCGCCGGACTAGCGGATACTCCTACGAGCAGTACTTC.

This clone was counted a single time. The chain recombines TRBV5-1 with TRBJ2-2; no clear D gene. The CDR3 runs to 13 residues. Germline V gene data show CDR1 as SGHRS and CDR2 as YFSETQ. V was clipped by 2 bases and J by 4 bases, with 6 bases between them. DNA of the CDR3: TGCGCCAGCAGCTTAGCCCCCACCGGGGAGCTGTTTTTT. Translation: CASSLAPTGELFF.

V usage is TRBV18 and J usage is TRBJ2-7; TRBD1 might be the D (5 bases). Germline values: CDR1 KGHSH, CDR2 LQKENI. The CDR3 sequence is 14 residues long. V was clipped by 3 bases and J by 3 bases, with 12 bases between them. DNA for the CDR3: TGTGCCAGCTCACCGCCGACAAGGGGCTACGAGCAGTACTTC. Its protein product is CASSPPTRGYEQYF.

This clone was counted between two and nine times. V gene TRBV7-9 combines with J gene TRBJ2-7, with D possibly being TRBD1 or TRBD2 (5 bases each). Per the germline V gene, CDR1 is SEHNR and CDR2 is FQNEAQ (reference sequence). The CDR3 sequence is 15 residues long. With 4 bases removed from V and 5 bases from J, the gap between germline ends came to 18 bases. The CDR3 DNA follows: TGTGCCAGCAGCTCACCCCCCGGGACGCTCGACGAGCAGTACTTC. Translating gives CASSSPPGTLDEQYF.

The chain recombines TRBV7-9 with TRBJ1-4, with TRBD1 matching over 9 bases. Per the germline V gene, CDR1 is SEHNR and CDR2 is FQNEAQ (reference sequence). V lost 2 bases to trimming and J lost 4 bases; unmatched junction nucleotides: 2. CDR3 length: 15 amino acids. The CDR3 coding sequence is TGTGCCAGCAGCTTAAGACAGGGGGTTAATGAAAAACTGTTTTTT. It codes for CASSLRQGVNEKLFF.

The V and J genes are TRBV27 and TRBJ2-7; 7 nucleotides line up with TRBD1. Trimming removed 7 bases from V and 0 bases from J; junction bases left unmatched: 9. The CDR3 is made up of 15 amino acids. The germline V gene has CDR1 MNHEY and CDR2 SMNVEV (reference sequence). The CDR3 DNA reads TGTGCCAGCAACCCCCGACAGGGTCCCTCCTACGAGCAGTACTTC. It codes for CASNPRQGPSYEQYF.

This chain connects TRBV7-2 to TRBJ2-2; D possibly corresponds to TRBD1 (6 bases). In germline, CDR1 is SGHTA, CDR2 FQGNSA. The CDR3 covers 16 residues. V dropped 6 bases and J dropped 3 bases, with 17 bases sitting between them. DNA of the CDR3: TGTGCCAGCAGTAACAGAGGGGGTGCTTACACCGGGGAGCTGTTTTTT. It is translated as CASSNRGGAYTGELFF.

The chain carries TRBV6-2 or TRBV6-3 and TRBJ2-1, with D perhaps TRBD1 (6 bases). Germline V gives CDR1 MNHEY, CDR2 SVGEGT. V was shortened by 5 bases and J by 0 bases, with 17 bases between the two germline ends. The CDR3 runs 17 residues. In DNA, the CDR3 is TGTGCCAGCAGTAAACCGGGACACCCGAGCTCCTACAATGAGCAGTTCTTC. This gives the protein CASSKPGHPSSYNEQFF.

The rearrangement joins TRBV18 to TRBJ1-3, with D uncertain. V lost 3 bases to trimming and J lost 0 bases, with 12 bases between them. This CDR3 region has 16 residues. Germline V lookup: CDR1 KGHSH, CDR2 LQKENI. This chain's CDR3 is CASSPYDSTSGNTIYF. For the CDR3, the DNA is TGTGCCAGCTCACCTTACGACTCTACCTCTGGAAACACCATATATTTT. The whole variable domain, remainder taken from reference TRBV18 and TRBJ1-3, is NAGVMQNPRHLVRRRGQEARLRCSPMKGHSHVYWYRQLPEEGLKFMVYLQKENIIDESGMPKERFSAEFPKEGPSILRIQQVVRGDSAAYFCASSPYDSTSGNTIYFGEGSWLTVV.

The genes are TRBV9 and TRBJ2-5; 10 bases map to TRBD2. CDR3 length equals 17 residues. Germline loops: CDR1 SGDLS, CDR2 YYNGEE. After removal of 0 bases from V and 1 base from J, the junction contained 6 bases not matched to a gene. In DNA form, the CDR3 reads TGTGCCAGCAGCGTAGGTCGGCTAGCGGGAGCCCAAGAGACCCAGTACTTC. It is translated as CASSVGRLAGAQETQYF.

The V and J genes are TRBV30 and TRBJ2-3, with TRBD2 identical over 8 bases. V was pared by 3 bases and J by 5 bases, with 16 bases of the junction left unmatched. Germline values: CDR1 GTSNPN, CDR2 SVGIG (reference sequence). The CDR3 contains 17 residues. CDR3 nucleotide sequence: TGTGCCTGGAGCTCGGGTCTAGCGGGTGGGTTAGGAGATACGCAGTATTTT. Translating gives CAWSSGLAGGLGDTQYF.

This sequence joins TRBV5-6 and TRBJ1-5, with a possible D match to TRBD1 (6 bases). Germline V gene data show CDR1 as SGHDT and CDR2 as YYEEEE. Trimming removed 5 bases at V and 5 bases at J, with 14 bases between. CDR3 length: 14 residues. The CDR3 here is CASSTRDKHQPQHF. The CDR3, as DNA: TGTGCCAGCAGTACCCGGGACAAACATCAGCCCCAGCATTTT. Complete variable domain (other parts from reference TRBV5-6 and TRBJ1-5): DAGVTQSPTHLIKTRGQQVTLRCSPKSGHDTVSWYQQALGQGPQFIFQYYEEEERQRGNFPDRFSGHQFPNYSSELNVNALLLGDSALYLCASSTRDKHQPQHFGDGTRLSIL.

This sequence joins TRBV28 and TRBJ2-1; D gene ambiguous. The CDR3 is made up of 11 amino acids. CDR1 is MDHEN, CDR2 SYDVKM, per germline. The ends were cut back, 5 bases at V and 14 bases at J, with 13 bases in the middle. CDR3 DNA sequence: TGTGCCAGCAGTCCACACACCTATAAGTTCTTC. It specifies CASSPHTYKFF.

CDR3 in DNA: TGTGCCAGCAGCAACACGGGGACTGAAGCTTTCTTT. Translated, it gives CASSNTGTEAFF. The V and J genes are TRBV2 and TRBJ1-1, with D uncertain. CDR1 and CDR2 (germline): SNHLY, FYNNEI. The germline V and J ends were trimmed by 6 bases and 5 bases, with 10 bases remaining between them. CDR3 size: 12 residues.